The T cell receptor beta chain described here comes from a study of T cell changes during pregnancy in multiple sclerosis. Sequencing was performed with immunoSEQ multiplex PCR; in TCRdb, only in-frame clones are kept and a portion is missing. Among tens of thousands of clones listed, roughly nine tenths were seen once. This clone is deemed medium-sized (0.01 to 0.1%). The ends were cut back, 2 bases at V and 3 bases at J, with 7 bases in the middle. Germline V gene lookup returns CDR1 WNHNN and CDR2 SYGVQD (reference sequence). This CDR3 has 13 residues. The material sequenced was CD8+ T cells from peripheral blood mononuclear cells, taken before pregnancy. The chain has TRBV10-1 and TRBJ1-1; D may be TRBD1 (5 bases). The clonotype was recovered from a female donor with multiple sclerosis, enrolled in a pregnancy study. The CDR3 DNA is TGCGCCAGCAGTGAGGGGGACTACACTGAAGCTTTCTTT. It translates to CASSEGDYTEAFF.